Listed below are T cell receptor beta chains from one sample, sequenced in a study of cytomegalovirus exposure and HLA in healthy donors. Only in-frame clones appear in the TCRdb table, and some are missing; sequencing was by immunoSEQ multiplex PCR. The data contain about 79,000 clones, more than 85% of them singletons. Sequencing input: PBMCs. The receptors originated from a woman aged 25 to 39 in good health and CMV-seronegative. The CDR3 runs from the conserved cysteine through the conserved F or W. The D gene is left open where the match is weak. The listing skips clone size in some rows; elsewhere it reads once, few, many or a size class.

J: TRBJ2-1; D: TRBD2; length: 16; V: TRBV9; size: NA; DNA: TGTGCCAGCAGCGAGAAACTAGCGGGAGGCTTCAATGAGCAGTTCTTC; CDR3: CASSEKLAGGFNEQFF
J: TRBJ2-6; D: TRBD1; length: 18; V: TRBV7-3; size: NA; DNA: TGTGCCAGCAGCTCCCGGGGACAGTCGAGCTCTGGGGCCAACGTCCTGACTTTC; CDR3: CASSSRGQSSSGANVLTF
J: TRBJ1-5; D: TRBD1; length: 17; V: TRBV28; size: NA; DNA: TGTGCCAGCAGTTCGACAGGGGGCGCGCAAAGCAATCAGCCCCAGCATTTT; CDR3: CASSSTGGAQSNQPQHF
J: TRBJ1-1; D: TRBD1; length: 11; V: TRBV25-1; size: NA; DNA: TGTGCCAGCAGCCCCGACAGGGTAGCTTTCTTT; CDR3: CASSPDRVAFF
J: TRBJ2-1; D: TRBD1; length: 17; V: TRBV18; size: NA; DNA: TGTGCCAGCTCACAGCCAACGGGACAGCTGCCAGGGAATGAGCAGTTCTTC; CDR3: CASSQPTGQLPGNEQFF
J: TRBJ2-2; D: NA; length: 14; V: TRBV18; size: NA; DNA: TGTGCCAGCTCACCGGAGATGGGCACCGGGGAGCTGTTTTTT; CDR3: CASSPEMGTGELFF
J: TRBJ1-2; D: TRBD1; length: 18; V: TRBV7-8; size: NA; DNA: TGTGCCAGCAGCTTTTTCCCCCGGACAGGGAAATTTTTCTATGGCTACACCTTC; CDR3: CASSFFPRTGKFFYGYTF
J: TRBJ2-7; D: TRBD2; length: 15; V: TRBV15; size: NA; DNA: TGTGCCACCAGCAGCCGAGCGGGGCTGTTGGGCGAGCAGTACTTC; CDR3: CATSSRAGLLGEQYF
J: TRBJ1-1; D: TRBD1; length: 16; V: TRBV28; size: NA; DNA: TGTGCCAGCAGTTTGGCTTTGGGGACAGGGGTTACTGAAGCTTTCTTT; CDR3: CASSLALGTGVTEAFF
J: TRBJ2-7; D: NA; length: 18; V: TRBV27; size: NA; DNA: TGTGCCAGCAGTTTAAGAGCACTTCCGGGAGCCCACTCCTACGAGCAGTACTTC; CDR3: CASSLRALPGAHSYEQYF
J: TRBJ1-5; D: NA; length: 19; V: TRBV6-1; size: NA; DNA: TGTGCCAGCAGTGCCCGACGACAGGACTTCATCTATAGCAATCAGCCCCAGCATTTT; CDR3: CASSARRQDFIYSNQPQHF
J: TRBJ1-1; D: NA; length: 15; V: TRBV5-1; size: NA; DNA: TGCGCCAGCAGCCCCAAAACGGGAGTAAACACTGAAGCTTTCTTT; CDR3: CASSPKTGVNTEAFF
J: TRBJ1-5; D: TRBD1; length: 16; V: TRBV2; size: NA; DNA: TGTGCCAGCAGATCGGACAGGGTAAATAGCAATCAGCCCCAGCATTTT; CDR3: CASRSDRVNSNQPQHF
J: TRBJ1-5; D: TRBD1; length: 17; V: TRBV27; size: NA; DNA: TGTGCCAGCTCCCCCGGGAAGGGGGCCCAAATCAATCAGCCCCAGCATTTT; CDR3: CASSPGKGAQINQPQHF
J: TRBJ2-1; D: NA; length: 13; V: TRBV5-1; size: NA; DNA: TGCGCCAGCAGCCCGGGGACAACCAATGAGCAGTTCTTC; CDR3: CASSPGTTNEQFF
J: TRBJ2-3; D: NA; length: 14; V: TRBV5-6; size: NA; DNA: TGTGCCAGCAGCTTGGCGTCGATAGCAGATACGCAGTATTTT; CDR3: CASSLASIADTQYF
J: TRBJ1-2; D: NA; length: 13; V: TRBV9; size: NA; DNA: TGTGCCAGCAGCGCCTCCTTGAGGTATGGCTACACCTTC; CDR3: CASSASLRYGYTF
J: TRBJ2-3; D: TRBD1; length: 13; V: TRBV5-1; size: once; DNA: TGCGCCAGCAGCGCCGGCCGGGACAGAGAATTAAGTTTT; CDR3: CASSAGRDRELSF
J: TRBJ2-3; D: NA; length: 20; V: TRBV7-3; size: NA; DNA: TGTGCCAGCAGCCCCCGCGGCGGCGCTGCGACCACAACTAGCACAGATACGCAGTATTTT; CDR3: CASSPRGGAATTTSTDTQYF
J: TRBJ2-3; D: TRBD2; length: 16; V: TRBV5-1; size: once; DNA: TGCGCCAGCAGCTTGGAGGGCGGGAGAAGCACAGATACGCAGTATTTT; CDR3: CASSLEGGRSTDTQYF
J: TRBJ2-3; D: NA; length: 18; V: TRBV5-1; size: NA; DNA: TGCGCCAGCAGCTTGGCGGGAACCCAATCGCAACGCACAGATACGCAGTATTTT; CDR3: CASSLAGTQSQRTDTQYF
J: TRBJ2-5; D: TRBD2; length: 15; V: TRBV7-9; size: NA; DNA: TGTGCCAGCAGCTCTCCAGGACTAGCTGGAGAGACCCAGTACTTC; CDR3: CASSSPGLAGETQYF
J: TRBJ2-2; D: TRBD1; length: 14; V: TRBV6-1; size: NA; DNA: TGTGCCAGCACTACAGGGGGCGGCACCGGGGAGCTGTTTTTT; CDR3: CASTTGGGTGELFF
J: TRBJ1-2; D: TRBD1; length: 14; V: TRBV5-1; size: once; DNA: TGCGCCAGCAGCCAGCGACAGGGGGCTGTTGGCTACACCTTC; CDR3: CASSQRQGAVGYTF
J: TRBJ1-1; D: NA; length: 11; V: TRBV20-1; size: NA; DNA: TGCAGTGCTATATCTAACACTGAAGCTTTCTTT; CDR3: CSAISNTEAFF
J: TRBJ2-7; D: NA; length: 14; V: TRBV9; size: NA; DNA: TGTGCCAGCAGCGTACTGGAACAGAGCTACGAGCAGTACTTC; CDR3: CASSVLEQSYEQYF
J: TRBJ2-3; D: TRBD2; length: 14; V: TRBV14; size: NA; DNA: TGTGCCAGCAGCCAAGATCTACGCGGGAGGGCCATGTATTTT; CDR3: CASSQDLRGRAMYF
J: TRBJ2-3; D: NA; length: 18; V: TRBV4-1; size: NA; DNA: TGCGCCAGCAGCCATCCACCCACAGGTCAAACTAGCACAGATACGCAGTATTTT; CDR3: CASSHPPTGQTSTDTQYF
J: TRBJ2-7; D: TRBD1; length: 13; V: TRBV2; size: NA; DNA: TGTGCCAGCAGCGACGAACAGGGGGCGAAGCAGTACTTC; CDR3: CASSDEQGAKQYF
J: TRBJ2-2; D: NA; length: 16; V: TRBV5-1; size: NA; DNA: TGCGCCAGCAGCCCCCCGGGGGGCGATGTTGCCGGGGAGCTGTTTTTT; CDR3: CASSPPGGDVAGELFF
J: TRBJ1-1; D: NA; length: 14; V: TRBV9; size: once; DNA: TGTGCCAGCAGCGCGAGGGTGTTGGACACTGAAGCTTTCTTT; CDR3: CASSARVLDTEAFF
J: TRBJ2-7; D: TRBD2; length: 14; V: TRBV5-6; size: NA; DNA: TGTGCCAGCAGCTTTGTTACCGCCGGGAGGGAGCAGTACTTC; CDR3: CASSFVTAGREQYF
J: TRBJ2-1; D: TRBD2; length: 16; V: TRBV5-1; size: NA; DNA: TGCGCCAGCAGGGAGGCGGGAGGGAGCTCCTACAATGAGCAGTTCTTC; CDR3: CASREAGGSSYNEQFF
J: TRBJ1-4; D: NA; length: 14; V: TRBV19; size: NA; DNA: TGTGCCAGTAGTCTTACGGGGAGCCTTGAAAAACTGTTTTTT; CDR3: CASSLTGSLEKLFF
J: TRBJ2-7; D: TRBD1; length: 16; V: TRBV14; size: NA; DNA: TGTGCCAGCAGCCCTCTCCGGGACAGGGTTTCCTACGAGCAGTACTTC; CDR3: CASSPLRDRVSYEQYF
J: TRBJ1-5; D: NA; length: 14; V: TRBV19; size: few; DNA: TGTGCCAGTAGTATGTACAGAGTCAATCAGCCCCAGCATTTT; CDR3: CASSMYRVNQPQHF
J: TRBJ2-2; D: NA; length: 15; V: TRBV1; size: NA; DNA: TGCACCAGCAGACGAGGACTAGCGAACACCGGGGAGCTGTTTTTT; CDR3: CTSRRGLANTGELFF
J: TRBJ2-7; D: NA; length: 15; V: TRBV6-5; size: NA; DNA: TGTGCCAGCAGTTACTTGGGCCAGGGGCTCAACGAGCAGTACTTC; CDR3: CASSYLGQGLNEQYF
J: TRBJ1-2; D: NA; length: 12; V: TRBV30; size: NA; DNA: TGTGCCTGGAGTCTGCAGGGCCTTCTCTACACCTTC; CDR3: CAWSLQGLLYTF
J: TRBJ2-7; D: TRBD1; length: 14; V: TRBV19; size: NA; DNA: TGTGCCAGTAGTAACGCCGGGACAGGGTACGAGCAGTACTTC; CDR3: CASSNAGTGYEQYF
J: TRBJ1-5; D: NA; length: 18; V: TRBV19; size: once; DNA: TGTGCCAGTAGTATAGTTGGGTTTCGAGGTTATAGCAATCAGCCCCAGCATTTT; CDR3: CASSIVGFRGYSNQPQHF
J: TRBJ2-7; D: TRBD1; length: 15; V: TRBV18; size: once; DNA: TGTGCCAGCTTGGCGGGACAGGGGGCCTCCTACGAGCAGTACTTC; CDR3: CASLAGQGASYEQYF
J: TRBJ2-5; D: NA; length: 14; V: TRBV9; size: NA; DNA: TGTGCCAGCAGCGCTTCTAGCGCCCAAGAGACCCAGTACTTC; CDR3: CASSASSAQETQYF